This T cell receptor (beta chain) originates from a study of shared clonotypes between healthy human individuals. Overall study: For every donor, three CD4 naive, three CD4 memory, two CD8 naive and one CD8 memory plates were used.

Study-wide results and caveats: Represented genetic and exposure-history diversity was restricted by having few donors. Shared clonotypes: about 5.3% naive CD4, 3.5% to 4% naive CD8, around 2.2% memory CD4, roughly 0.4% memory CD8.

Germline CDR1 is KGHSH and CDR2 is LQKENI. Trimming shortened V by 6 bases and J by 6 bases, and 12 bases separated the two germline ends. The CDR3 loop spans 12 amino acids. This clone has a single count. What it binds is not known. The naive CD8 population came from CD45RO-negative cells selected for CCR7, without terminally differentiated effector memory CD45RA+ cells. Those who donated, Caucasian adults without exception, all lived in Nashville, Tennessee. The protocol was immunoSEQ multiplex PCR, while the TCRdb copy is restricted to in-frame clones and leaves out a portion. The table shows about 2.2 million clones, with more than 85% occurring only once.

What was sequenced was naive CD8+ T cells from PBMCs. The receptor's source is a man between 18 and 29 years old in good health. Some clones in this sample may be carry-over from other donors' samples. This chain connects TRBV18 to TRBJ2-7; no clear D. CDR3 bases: TGTGCCAGCTCTCCGTCGGCAGGCGAGCAGTACTTC. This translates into CASSPSAGEQYF. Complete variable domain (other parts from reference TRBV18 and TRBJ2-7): NAGVMQNPRHLVRRRGQEARLRCSPMKGHSHVYWYRQLPEEGLKFMVYLQKENIIDESGMPKERFSAEFPKEGPSILRIQQVVRGDSAAYFCASSPSAGEQYFGPGTRLTVT.